The 16 T cell receptor beta chains in this list originate from one sample, sequenced in a study of blood T cells in healthy people across ages. Next came a second PCR, run for roughly 6 to 11 cycles, which used a sample-barcoded 5' primer along with a J-beta primer mix. TCRdb re-derived calls from the 5' RACE reads in MiXCR, one entry per CDR3 protein. The sample contains some 1,500,000 distinct CDR3 sequences, roughly 43% of which appear only once. Sequenced sample: blood. The source is a woman under 30 in good health.

This clonotype was found a few times. The CDR3 here is CASSFGQKGYEQYF. CDR3 nucleotide sequence: TGTGCCAGCAGTTTCGGCCAAAAAGGTTACGAGCAGTACTTC. This chain uses TRBV27 with TRBJ2-7; D not certain. The germline V gene has CDR1 MNHEY and CDR2 SMNVEV (reference sequence). This CDR3 comprises 14 residues. The germline V and J ends were trimmed by 3 bases and 4 bases, with 13 bases remaining between them.

Written as DNA, the CDR3 is TGTGCCAGCACGCACCGGACAGGGAGCTACTATGGCTACACCTTC. Protein product: CASTHRTGSYYGYTF. The V call is TRBV7-2, the J call TRBJ1-2, with TRBD1 identical over 8 bases. The CDR3 runs 15 residues. J lost 3 bases, V lost 7 bases, and 10 bases had no gene match. Germline V gene sequence: CDR1 SGHTA, CDR2 FQGNSA.

The rearrangement links TRBV5-1 to TRBJ2-7; 7 bases fit TRBD1. The CDR3 totals 14 residues. Germline loops: CDR1 SGHRS, CDR2 YFSETQ. V lost 0 bases, J lost 6 bases, and 6 bases stayed unmatched. The CDR3 spells CASSLDRGSTEQYF. The CDR3 DNA reads TGCGCCAGCAGCTTGGACAGGGGTTCAACCGAGCAGTACTTC.

This clonotype has ten or more counts. The chain has TRBV4-1 and TRBJ1-2; D perhaps matches TRBD1 (5 bases). Trimming took off 0 bases at V and 5 bases at J, with 7 bases between the two ends. This CDR3 has 13 amino acids. Germline V gives CDR1 MGHRA, CDR2 YSYEKL. CDR3 loop: CASSQEAGYGYTF. In DNA, the CDR3 is TGCGCCAGCAGCCAAGAAGCAGGGTATGGCTACACCTTC.

This clonotype appeared a few times. The chain is built from TRBV14 and TRBJ2-1; unclear D gene. The DNA end favors TRBJ2-7, so the J call may be wrong. The CDR3 totals 15 residues. Germline CDR1 reads SGHDN; CDR2 reads FVKESK. The CDR3 loop is CASSQGLRLWDEQYF. The CDR3 DNA is TGTGCCAGCAGCCAGGGATTGCGGTTGTGGGACGAGCAGTACTTC.

The V call is TRBV4-2, the J call TRBJ1-5; D gene uncertain. V was shortened by 1 base and J by 2 bases, with 9 bases between the two germline ends. Germline lookup yields CDR1 LGHNA and CDR2 YNFKEQ. The CDR3 covers 15 residues. The CDR3: CASSQGRDGNQPQHF. Written as DNA, the CDR3 is TGTGCCAGCAGCCAAGGGAGGGATGGCAATCAGCCCCAGCATTTT.

This clonotype was counted ten times or more. V is TRBV29-1 and J is TRBJ2-1; either TRBD1 or TRBD2 may fit D (6 bases each). Germline assignment: CDR1 SQVTM and CDR2 ANQGSEA. CDR3 size: 11 residues. The V gene lost 7 bases and the J gene lost 7 bases, with 11 bases spanning the gap. As DNA, the CDR3 is TGCAGCGCAAGGGGGGCTAATGAGCAGTTCTTC. It is translated as CSARGANEQFF.

This clonotype has only a few counts. This rearrangement joins TRBV13 to TRBJ2-7; D call uncertain. The CDR3 contains 14 residues. Looked up from germline, CDR1 is PRHDT and CDR2 is FYEKMQ (reference sequence). The V gene lost 4 bases and the J gene lost 1 base, with 11 bases spanning the gap. The CDR3 nucleotides are TGTGCCAGCAGCTCAGACGAAGTTTCCTACGAGCAGTACTTC. It is translated as CASSSDEVSYEQYF.

The chain recombines TRBV20-1 with TRBJ2-7; 7 bases map to TRBD1. CDR1 and CDR2 (germline): DFQATT, SNEGSKA (reference sequence). The CDR3 contains 12 residues. V lost 6 bases, J lost 3 bases, and 5 bases stayed unmatched. The CDR3 loop reads CSAGQNVYEQYF. The CDR3 region has the DNA TGCAGTGCGGGACAGAATGTCTACGAGCAGTACTTC.

This chain connects TRBV20-1 to TRBJ1-5; a possible D gene is TRBD1 (6 bases). The CDR3 covers 16 residues. Deletions cut 3 bases from V and 1 base from J, with 16 bases between. Germline V gives CDR1 DFQATT, CDR2 SNEGSKA (reference sequence). CDR3 sequence (DNA): TGCAGTGCTAGGGAAAGACAGGCGCGGAGCAATCAGCCCCAGCATTTT. The encoded protein is CSARERQARSNQPQHF.

The chain is built from TRBV6-2 or TRBV6-3 and TRBJ2-7, with D perhaps given as TRBD1 or TRBD2 (5 bases each). Germline V lookup: CDR1 MNHEY, CDR2 SVGEGT. CDR3 size: 14 residues. V lost 6 bases and J lost 2, with 14 bases in between. CDR3 sequence (DNA): TGTGCCAGCAGCCTAGAGGGGCCCGCCTACGAGCAGTACTTC. This codes for CASSLEGPAYEQYF.

The J gene is TRBJ2-4, the V gene TRBV6-5; D not certain. The CDR3 extends over 14 amino acids. Germline loops: CDR1 MNHEY, CDR2 SVGAGI. V lost 5 bases to trimming and J lost 2 bases, with 10 bases between them. The CDR3 DNA is TGTGCCAGCAGTCCTGGGGTCACCAAAAACATTCAGTACTTC. It codes for CASSPGVTKNIQYF.

This clonotype was detected a few times. This chain joins TRBV20-1 and TRBJ2-1; the match to TRBD2 covers 11 bases. Germline CDR1 reads DFQATT; CDR2 reads SNEGSKA (reference sequence). After removal of 0 bases from V and 8 bases from J, the junction contained 6 bases not matched to a gene. This CDR3 has 15 residues. CDR3 region: CSARDRLAGLHEQFF. In DNA, the CDR3 is TGCAGTGCTAGAGACCGACTAGCGGGGCTCCATGAGCAGTTCTTC.

Only a few counts were recorded for this clonotype. J is TRBJ2-2 and V is TRBV25-1; D call uncertain. The CDR3 runs to 13 residues. Trimming took 7 bases from V and 1 from J, leaving 7 bases between them. Germline lookup yields CDR1 MGHDK and CDR2 SYGVNS. The CDR3 region is CASTKQNTGELFF. The CDR3 DNA reads as TGTGCCAGCACTAAACAGAACACCGGGGAGCTGTTTTTT. Drawing the rest from reference TRBV25-1 and TRBJ2-2, the complete variable domain is EADIYQTPRYLVIGTGKKITLECSQTMGHDKMYWYQQDPGMELHLIHYSYGVNSTEKGDLSSESTVSRIRTEHFPLTLESARPSHTSQYLCASTKQNTGELFFGEGSRLTVL.

This chain connects TRBV18 to TRBJ2-3, with a tentative D call TRBD2 (6 bases). Germline V gene lookup returns CDR1 KGHSH and CDR2 LQKENI. The CDR3 totals 16 residues. Trimming left V 6 bases short and J 5 bases short, with 21 bases between. CDR3 in amino acids: CASSPALAKGRDTQYF. The CDR3 nucleotides read TGTGCCAGCTCCCCCGCCCTAGCGAAGGGGCGAGATACGCAGTATTTT.

In its sample, this clonotype was seen a few times. V and J are TRBV12-3 or TRBV12-4 and TRBJ2-1, with 7 bases fitting TRBD2. Germline trimming cut 7 bases from V and 7 bases from J; bases unmatched to any gene: 7. The CDR3 has 13 residues. CDR3 in amino acids: CASMLAVRNEQFF. CDR3 in DNA: TGTGCCAGCATGCTAGCGGTCAGGAATGAGCAGTTCTTC.